The 3 T cell receptor beta chains reported below all come from one sample, sequenced in a study of CD8 T cells in Susac syndrome. RNA amounts of roughly 0.45 to 1 ug underwent reverse transcription with random hexamers. One entry per CDR3 protein, called by TCRdb with MiXCR from the immunoSEQ multiplex PCR reads. The table records approximately 200,000 distinct CDR3 sequences, about 95% of them present only once. Sequencing used CD4+ T cells from PBMCs. These receptors originate from a human donor with multiple sclerosis.

The J gene is TRBJ1-2, the V gene TRBV2, with no clear D. CDR1 is SNHLY and CDR2 is FYNNEI in the germline V gene. V lost 5 bases, J lost 4 bases, and 11 bases lay in between. CDR3 length: 13 amino acids. The CDR3 loop reads CASSPTEIYGYTF. CDR3 sequence (DNA): TGTGCCAGCAGTCCGACGGAAATCTATGGCTACACCTTC.

As DNA, the CDR3 is TGCGCCAGCAGCCAAGATGACGGACCGAAAATAGATACGCAGTATTTT. Translating it yields CASSQDDGPKIDTQYF. The rearrangement uses TRBV4-1 and TRBJ2-3; D gene ambiguous. The V end lost 0 bases, the J end lost 5 bases, and 15 bases lay between the germline ends. This CDR3 has 16 residues. The V gene's germline CDR1 is MGHRA and CDR2 YSYEKL.

The count of this clonotype is one. This chain joins TRBV20-1 and TRBJ2-5; 8 bases align to TRBD1. Germline V gene lookup returns CDR1 DFQATT and CDR2 SNEGSKA (reference sequence). Losses at the gene ends were 5 bases for V and 5 bases for J; bases not matched to a gene: 16. The CDR3 spans 16 residues. The CDR3 reads CSASSPTTGVGETQYF. Written as DNA, the CDR3 is TGCAGTGCTTCTTCACCGACGACAGGGGTGGGGGAGACCCAGTACTTC.